Shown below are 9 T cell receptor beta chains from a single sample sequenced in a study of cytomegalovirus exposure and HLA in healthy donors. The PCR made use of 60 Vbeta and 13 Jbeta primers. Profiled with immunoSEQ multiplex PCR; TCRdb holds only in-frame clones, not every one. The sample holds over 85,000 clones; over 75% are singletons and the top ten take approximately 5.4%. The sequencing sample was made of PBMCs. All receptors come from a man aged 40-55 years in good health and CMV-seropositive.

V and J are TRBV11-2 and TRBJ2-1; perhaps TRBD2 as D (6 bases). Trimming shortened V by 4 bases and J by 5 bases, and 21 bases separated the two germline ends. Germline CDR1 is SGHAT and CDR2 is FQNNGV. The CDR3 loop spans 17 amino acids. Here the CDR3 DNA reads TGTGCCAGCAGCTCTATCCCCGGGACTCTGGACGACAATGAGCAGTTCTTC. Residues: CASSSIPGTLDDNEQFF. Full variable domain (rest looked up from reference TRBV11-2 and TRBJ2-1): EAGVAQSPRYKIIEKRQSVAFWCNPISGHATLYWYQQILGQGPKLLIQFQNNGVVDDSQLPKDRFSAERLKGVDSTLKIQPAKLEDSAVYLCASSSIPGTLDDNEQFFGPGTRLTVL.

The V gene is TRBV6-6, the J gene TRBJ2-1, with a tentative D call TRBD2 (5 bases). V was pared by 6 bases and J by 0 bases, with 15 bases between. The CDR3 length is 16 residues. The V gene's germline CDR1 is MNHNY and CDR2 SVGAGI (reference sequence). The CDR3: CASSLAPESSYNEQFF. CDR3 sequence (DNA): TGTGCCAGCAGCCTAGCCCCGGAAAGCTCCTACAATGAGCAGTTCTTC.

The CDR3 region is CASSLDSATNEKLFF. DNA of the CDR3: TGTGCCAGCAGCCTCGACAGCGCAACTAATGAAAAACTGTTTTTT. The V gene is TRBV7-8, the J gene TRBJ1-4; perhaps TRBD1 as D (5 bases). The CDR3 runs to 15 residues. From germline, CDR1 is SGHVS and CDR2 FQNEAQ. V shed 5 bases and J shed 0 bases, with 10 bases lying between them.

The chain's CDR3 is CASSVAGWTEAFF. CDR3 in DNA: TGTGCCAGCAGCGTCGCAGGGTGGACTGAAGCTTTCTTT. The chain employs TRBV9 and TRBJ1-1; TRBD1 is a possible D gene (5 bases). The CDR3 contains 13 residues. The V end lost 2 bases, the J end lost 5 bases, and 10 bases lay between the germline ends. Germline V CDR1 and CDR2: SGDLS, YYNGEE.

This clone was found a few times. V and J are TRBV19 and TRBJ1-1; D is unresolved. The germline V gene encodes CDR1 LNHDA and CDR2 SQIVND (reference sequence). The CDR3 has 14 amino acids. V lost 3 bases and J 5 bases, leaving 13 bases between the germline ends. The CDR3 bases are TGTGCCAGTAGTATTCCGTGGGGAGGTACTGAAGCTTTCTTT. Its translation: CASSIPWGGTEAFF.

This clone was recorded once. The chain links TRBV27 to TRBJ2-5; D possibly corresponds to TRBD2 (5 bases). Judging by the DNA end, TRBJ2-7 fits better; the J call may be wrong. This CDR3 has 14 amino acids. Germline assignment: CDR1 MNHEY and CDR2 SMNVEV (reference sequence). CDR3 nucleotide sequence: TGTGCCAGCAGTTTCCTCGCGGGTGCCTACGAGCAGTACTTC. It yields the protein CASSFLAGAYEQYF.

The chain links TRBV15 to TRBJ1-4, with 7 bases matching TRBD1. V trimming: 1 base; J trimming: 4 bases; junction bases outside the gene matches: 6. The CDR3 consists of 16 residues. The germline gives CDR1 LNHNV, CDR2 YYDKDF (reference sequence). CDR3 DNA sequence: TGTGCCACCAGCAGAGCAGGGGGAAGTAATAATGAAAAACTGTTTTTT. Protein sequence: CATSRAGGSNNEKLFF.

This clone was recorded only once. The rearrangement joins TRBV28 to TRBJ2-3, with 13 bases matching TRBD2. The CDR3 has 15 amino acids. Looked up from germline, CDR1 is MDHEN and CDR2 is SYDVKM. V trimming: 8 bases; J trimming: 4 bases; junction bases outside the gene matches: 6. The DNA of the CDR3 is TGTGCCAGCGCTTGGACTAGCGGGAGTGCAGATACGCAGTATTTT. This translates into CASAWTSGSADTQYF.

The V gene is TRBV13, the J gene TRBJ1-1, with D uncertain. The germline CDR1 and CDR2 sequences are PRHDT and FYEKMQ (reference sequence). Trimming removed 5 bases at V and 5 bases at J, with 18 bases between. The CDR3 length is 15 residues. The CDR3 region is CASSLDPLSVTEAFF. The DNA for the CDR3 is TGTGCCAGCAGCCTCGATCCGCTGTCAGTAACTGAAGCTTTCTTT.